These 26 T cell receptor beta chains came from one sample sequenced in a study of blood T cell repertoires in COVID-19. Method: immunoSEQ multiplex PCR; TCRdb's copy keeps in-frame clones and lacks some. The data show some 110,000 clones, around nine tenths seen once. Sequenced material: peripheral blood. The receptors originated from a human donor in a cohort sampled during active COVID-19.

The rearrangement uses TRBV28 and TRBJ2-7, with TRBD1 matching over 7 bases. CDR3 length equals 15 residues. In germline, CDR1 is MDHEN, CDR2 SYDVKM. Trimming cost V 10 bases and J 1 base; bases outside gene matches: 13. CDR3 sequence: CATEPRGRGSYEQYF. The CDR3 bases are TGTGCCACCGAACCCCGTGGCAGGGGGTCCTACGAGCAGTACTTC.

This clone has just one count. This chain connects TRBV13 to TRBJ1-4, with a tentative D call TRBD1 (5 bases). This CDR3 contains 15 residues. Germline CDR1 is PRHDT and CDR2 is FYEKMQ (reference sequence). The germline V and J ends were trimmed by 5 bases and 0 bases, with 10 bases remaining between them. The CDR3 DNA reads as TGTGCCAGCAGCACGGACACCACAACTAATGAAAAACTGTTTTTT. This codes for CASSTDTTTNEKLFF.

The DNA for the CDR3 is TGTGCCAGCAGCCACCGGGGGACAGCGCTAGAAAAACTGTTTTTT. Its protein is CASSHRGTALEKLFF. V is TRBV3-1 (or the pseudogene TRBV3-2) and J is TRBJ1-4, with 7 bases fitting TRBD1. From germline, CDR1 is LGHDT and CDR2 YNNKEL (reference sequence). The CDR3 length is 15 residues. V was pared by 3 bases and J by 8 bases, with 9 bases of the junction left unmatched.

The CDR3 nucleotides are TGTGCCAGCAGTTTTTTCAGAGTAGCGGGGGGGCCCTTTTACAATGAGCAGTTCTTC. Translated: CASSFFRVAGGPFYNEQFF. V gene TRBV27 combines with J gene TRBJ2-1; TRBD2 matches 11 bases. After removal of 3 bases from V and 4 bases from J, the junction contained 14 bases not matched to a gene. The CDR3 has 19 residues. CDR1 is MNHEY, CDR2 SMNVEV, per germline (reference sequence).

The rearrangement links TRBV7-2 to TRBJ2-2; 7 positions agree with TRBD2. The junction had 6 bases not matched to a gene; V was cut back by 7 bases and J by 4 bases. The CDR3 has 14 amino acids. Germline values: CDR1 SGHTA, CDR2 FQGNSA. CDR3 DNA: TGTGCCAGCACCCACGGGGGGTCCACCGGGGAGCTGTTTTTT. The encoded protein is CASTHGGSTGELFF.

The chain joins TRBV27 to TRBJ1-1, with D unresolved. Looked up from germline, CDR1 is MNHEY and CDR2 is SMNVEV (reference sequence). The CDR3 consists of 16 residues. Trimming removed 7 bases at V and 2 bases at J, with 20 bases between. The CDR3 protein is CASTPTNRVPNTEAFF. The CDR3 DNA sequence: TGTGCCAGCACCCCCACCAACCGGGTTCCAAACACTGAAGCTTTCTTT.

This clone was observed a handful of times. The CDR3 loop reads CASCRGQGAPDTQYF. CDR3 coding DNA: TGTGCCAGCTGCCGGGGACAGGGAGCCCCAGATACGCAGTATTTT. The rearrangement links TRBV9 to TRBJ2-3; TRBD1 matches at 9 bases. The CDR3 totals 15 residues. V dropped 7 bases and J dropped 4; count of bases not matched to a gene: 10. Germline CDR1 reads SGDLS; CDR2 reads YYNGEE.

The V and J genes are TRBV29-1 and TRBJ1-5; 7 nucleotides agree with TRBD1. Germline trimming cut 3 bases from V and 10 bases from J; bases unmatched to any gene: 18. CDR3 length equals 16 residues. Germline V gene data show CDR1 as SQVTM and CDR2 as ANQGSEA. CDR3: CSVDTGEIGVQKPQHF. DNA of the CDR3: TGCAGCGTTGATACAGGGGAAATCGGGGTCCAGAAACCCCAGCATTTT.

CDR3 DNA: TGTGCCAGCAGCCAAGGGACTAGCGGGAGGCTTTACGAGCAGTACTTC. This gives the protein CASSQGTSGRLYEQYF. The rearrangement links TRBV14 to TRBJ2-7; 14 bases fit TRBD2. CDR1 is SGHDN, CDR2 FVKESK, per germline. CDR3 length: 16 residues. Trimming cost V 1 base and J 4 bases; bases outside gene matches: 3.

The V gene is TRBV3-1 (or the pseudogene TRBV3-2), the J gene TRBJ1-2; 10 nucleotides align to TRBD1. The CDR3 consists of 14 residues. Germline V CDR1 and CDR2: LGHDT, YNNKEL (reference sequence). Trimming at V came to 3 bases and at J to 10 bases, leaving 8 bases not matched to a gene. The DNA of the CDR3 is TGTGCCAGCAGCCAGGATCGGGACAGGGGAGACTACACCTTC. It translates to CASSQDRDRGDYTF.

The V call is TRBV6-5, the J call TRBJ1-6; D not resolved. Per germline, CDR1 MNHEY and CDR2 SVGAGI. The CDR3 extends over 14 amino acids. Trimming left V 2 bases short and J 10 bases short, with 12 bases between. The CDR3 DNA is TGTGCCAGCAGTTACGGGCCGGGCGGGTCACCCCTCCACTTT. Encoded protein: CASSYGPGGSPLHF.

CDR3 protein: CASSVQSGEQYF. As DNA, the CDR3 is TGTGCCAGCAGCGTGCAATCCGGCGAGCAGTACTTC. The chain has TRBV9 and TRBJ2-7; D not resolved. CDR3 length: 12 residues. Germline V gene lookup returns CDR1 SGDLS and CDR2 YYNGEE. Trimming shortened V by 2 bases and J by 6 bases, and 9 bases separated the two germline ends.

This clone was seen once. The V and J genes are TRBV18 and TRBJ2-7; 8 bases match TRBD2. This CDR3 has 14 residues. J lost 3 bases, V lost 5 bases, and 6 bases had no gene match. Germline V gene sequence: CDR1 KGHSH, CDR2 LQKENI. CDR3 in amino acids: CASSLVAGGYEQYF. In DNA form, the CDR3 reads TGTGCCAGCTCATTAGTCGCGGGGGGCTACGAGCAGTACTTC.

The V call is TRBV4-3, the J call TRBJ1-1; 11 bases line up with TRBD1. CDR1 is LGHNA and CDR2 is YSLEER in the germline V gene. The trim removed 4 bases at V and 4 bases at J, leaving 8 bases unmatched. CDR3 length: 16 amino acids. The CDR3 coding sequence is TGCGCCAGCAGCCTTAACTCCGGGACAGGGGGCACTGAAGCTTTCTTT. Translated, it gives CASSLNSGTGGTEAFF.

V gene TRBV29-1 combines with J gene TRBJ2-7, with 7 bases aligning to TRBD2. The CDR3 consists of 14 residues. V lost 4 bases, J lost 0 bases, and 6 bases stayed unmatched. Germline CDR1 SQVTM, CDR2 ANQGSEA. CDR3 region: CSVVTGGSSYEQYF. CDR3 nucleotides: TGCAGCGTTGTTACGGGGGGTAGCTCCTACGAGCAGTACTTC.

The chain employs TRBV28 and TRBJ2-5; maybe TRBD2 (6 bases). Trimming removed 8 bases from V and 1 base from J, with 14 bases in between. The CDR3 extends over 14 amino acids. CDR1 MDHEN and CDR2 SYDVKM come from the germline V gene. CDR3 loop: CASPPGGTQETQYF. In DNA form, the CDR3 reads TGTGCCAGCCCCCCCGGGGGAACCCAAGAGACCCAGTACTTC.

The V call is TRBV28, the J call TRBJ1-5; 9 nucleotides agree with TRBD1. Germline CDR1 MDHEN, CDR2 SYDVKM. This CDR3 spans 16 amino acids. V was pared by 4 bases and J by 11 bases, with 15 bases of the junction left unmatched. In DNA form, the CDR3 reads TGTGCCAGCAGTTCCCCCTTGGGACAGGGAGAATCGGCCCAGCATTTT. Translating it yields CASSSPLGQGESAQHF.

V is TRBV11-2 and J is TRBJ2-4, with TRBD2 as a possible D gene (6 bases). CDR1 SGHAT and CDR2 FQNNGV come from the germline V gene. V was cut by 4 bases and J by 0 bases, with 13 bases left in between. The CDR3 loop spans 16 amino acids. For the CDR3, the DNA is TGTGCCAGCAGCTCGAGTTGGGAGGTAGCCAAAAACATTCAGTACTTC. It yields the protein CASSSSWEVAKNIQYF.

The chain recombines TRBV7-9 with TRBJ1-2; D may be TRBD1 (6 bases). The CDR3 runs to 14 residues. V was trimmed by 5 bases and J by 7 bases, leaving 17 bases between them. Germline CDR1 and CDR2: SEHNR and FQNEAQ (reference sequence). The CDR3 DNA follows: TGTGCCAGCAGCCGTGGGGGCGATTTTTCTGGCTACACCTTC. It codes for CASSRGGDFSGYTF. The full variable domain, completed using reference TRBV7-9 and TRBJ1-2, is DTGVSQNPRHKITKRGQNVTFRCDPISEHNRLYWYRQTLGQGPEFLTYFQNEAQLEKSRLLSDRFSAERPKGSFSTLEIQRTEQGDSAMYLCASSRGGDFSGYTFGSGTRLTVV.

V usage is TRBV11-3 and J usage is TRBJ2-5; D perhaps matches TRBD1 (5 bases). This CDR3 spans 14 amino acids. The germline CDR1 and CDR2 sequences are SGHNT and YENEEA. Trimming shortened V by 4 bases and J by 0 bases, and 9 bases separated the two germline ends. CDR3 sequence: CASSSGPNQETQYF. CDR3 DNA: TGTGCCAGCAGCTCAGGGCCGAACCAAGAGACCCAGTACTTC.

The V call is TRBV7-9, the J call TRBJ2-5, with D possibly TRBD1 on 6 matching bases. This CDR3 spans 14 amino acids. Germline V gene sequence: CDR1 SEHNR, CDR2 FQNEAQ (reference sequence). Trimming shortened V by 1 base and J by 3 bases, and 9 bases separated the two germline ends. Written as DNA, the CDR3 is TGTGCCAGCAGCTTAGTCCAGGGGAAAGAGACCCAGTACTTC. It is translated as CASSLVQGKETQYF.

This chain uses TRBV7-2 with TRBJ2-7; 7 bases are shared with TRBD1. With V trimmed by 7 bases and J by 6 bases, 12 bases remained unmatched. This CDR3 has 14 residues. The germline V gene encodes CDR1 SGHTA and CDR2 FQGNSA. The CDR3 sequence is CASTSYGTAPEQYF. The CDR3 DNA is TGTGCCAGCACCTCTTACGGGACAGCGCCCGAGCAGTACTTC.

This clone was seen once. The J gene is TRBJ1-2, the V gene TRBV28; D is uncertain. Trimming shortened V by 2 bases and J by 3 bases, and 4 bases separated the two germline ends. The CDR3 sequence is 12 residues long. The germline gives CDR1 MDHEN, CDR2 SYDVKM. The CDR3 protein is CASSLPYYGYTF. The CDR3 region has the DNA TGTGCCAGCAGTTTACCGTACTATGGCTACACCTTC.

This clone is a singleton in its sample. The chain uses TRBV7-6 and TRBJ2-1; 7 bases fit TRBD1. The CDR3 is 20 amino acids. The V gene's germline CDR1 is SGHVS and CDR2 FNYEAQ. The J segment lost 0 bases and the V segment lost 0 bases, leaving 14 bases of the junction unmatched. Here the CDR3 DNA reads TGTGCCAGCAGCTTAGCTGCACAGGGGTTCAGCCTTCTCTCCTACAATGAGCAGTTCTTC. Amino acids: CASSLAAQGFSLLSYNEQFF. Filled out from reference TRBV7-6 and TRBJ2-1, the complete variable domain reads GAGVSQSPRYKVTKRGQDVALRCDPISGHVSLYWYRQALGQGPEFLTYFNYEAQQDKSGLPNDRFSAERPEGSISTLTIQRTEQRDSAMYRCASSLAAQGFSLLSYNEQFFGPGTRLTVL.

This clone appeared a few times. V usage is TRBV6-2 or TRBV6-3 and J usage is TRBJ1-4, with D uncertain. The length of the CDR3 is 16 residues. The germline V gene encodes CDR1 MNHEY and CDR2 SVGEGT. V gave up 6 bases and J gave up 6 bases, with 20 bases separating them. CDR3 sequence (DNA): TGTGCCAGCAGCCCTGGAGGGAGGATGGGTGATGAAAAACTGTTTTTT. Translated: CASSPGGRMGDEKLFF.

The rearrangement joins TRBV7-3 to TRBJ1-1; TRBD1 agrees at 7 bases. V was pared by 5 bases and J by 6 bases, with 6 bases of the junction left unmatched. The germline V gene has CDR1 SGHTA and CDR2 FQGTGA. The CDR3 contains 13 residues. CDR3 bases: TGTGCCAGCAGCCTTTCAGGGGGAGCTGAAGCTTTCTTT. Translation: CASSLSGGAEAFF.